This TCR beta chain derives from a study of cytomegalovirus exposure and HLA in healthy donors. Points from the study as a whole: Analyzed later, most CMV-associated TCR beta chains appeared HLA-restricted.

Trimming cost V 0 bases and J 3 bases, with 2 bases left between them. The V gene's germline CDR1 is WNHNN and CDR2 SYGVQD (reference sequence). This CDR3 is built from 13 residues. The PCR ran on 60 Vbeta and 13 Jbeta primers. The table came from immunoSEQ multiplex PCR; TCRdb's copy has only in-frame clones and leaves some out. Of 110,000 to 150,000 clones in the sample, 70% are singletons; the top ten hold roughly 2%. In the case of this clone: What it recognizes is unknown.

The chain is built from TRBV10-1 and TRBJ2-2, with D unclear. The sequence derives from a woman aged 55 to 70 in good health and CMV-seropositive. The specimen was PBMCs. CDR3 region: CASSESDTGELFF. In nucleotides, the CDR3 is TGCGCCAGCAGTGAGTCCGACACCGGGGAGCTGTTTTTT.